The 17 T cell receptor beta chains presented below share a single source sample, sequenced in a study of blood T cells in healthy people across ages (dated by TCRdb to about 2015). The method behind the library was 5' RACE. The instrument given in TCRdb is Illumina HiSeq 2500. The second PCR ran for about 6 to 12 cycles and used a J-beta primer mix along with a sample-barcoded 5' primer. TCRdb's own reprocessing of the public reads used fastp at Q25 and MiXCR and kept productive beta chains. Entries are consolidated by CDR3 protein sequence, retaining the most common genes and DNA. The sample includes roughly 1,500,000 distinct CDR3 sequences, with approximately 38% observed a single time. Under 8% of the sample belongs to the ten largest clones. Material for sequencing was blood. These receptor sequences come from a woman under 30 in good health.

The CDR3, as DNA: TGCAGTGCTACCGGGACAGGACATTTATGGAATTCACCCCTCCACTTT. Encoded protein: CSATGTGHLWNSPLHF. The rearrangement uses TRBV20-1 and TRBJ1-6, with 8 bases aligning to TRBD1. Germline loops: CDR1 DFQATT, CDR2 SNEGSKA (reference sequence). This CDR3 contains 16 residues. V shed 4 bases, J shed 7 bases, and the junction held 12 bases outside the gene matches.

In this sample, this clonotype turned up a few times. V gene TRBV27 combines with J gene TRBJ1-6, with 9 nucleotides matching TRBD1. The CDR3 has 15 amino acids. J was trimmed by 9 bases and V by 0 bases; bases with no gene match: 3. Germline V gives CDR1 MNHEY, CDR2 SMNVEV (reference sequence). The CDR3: CASSLSTGGGSPLHF. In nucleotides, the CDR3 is TGTGCCAGCAGTTTATCGACAGGGGGAGGTTCACCCCTCCACTTT.

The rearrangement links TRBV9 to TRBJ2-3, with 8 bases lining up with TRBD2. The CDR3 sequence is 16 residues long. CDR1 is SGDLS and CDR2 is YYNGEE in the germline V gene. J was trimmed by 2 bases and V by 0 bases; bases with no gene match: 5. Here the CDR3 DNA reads TGTGCCAGCAGCGTAGGGCTAGCGGGTAACACAGATACGCAGTATTTT. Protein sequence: CASSVGLAGNTDTQYF.

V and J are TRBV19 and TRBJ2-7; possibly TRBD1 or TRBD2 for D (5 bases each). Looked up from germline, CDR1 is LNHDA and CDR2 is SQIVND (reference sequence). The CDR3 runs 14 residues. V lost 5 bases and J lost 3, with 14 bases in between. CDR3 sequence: CASSYRDGDYEQYF. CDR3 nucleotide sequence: TGTGCCAGTAGTTACCGGGACGGGGACTACGAGCAGTACTTC.

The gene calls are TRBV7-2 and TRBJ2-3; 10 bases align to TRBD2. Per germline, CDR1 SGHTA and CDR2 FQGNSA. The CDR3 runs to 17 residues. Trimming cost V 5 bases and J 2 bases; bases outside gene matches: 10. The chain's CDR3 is CASSPEKRGGVTDTQYF. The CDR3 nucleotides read TGTGCCAGCAGCCCAGAAAAGCGGGGGGGGGTCACAGATACGCAGTATTTT. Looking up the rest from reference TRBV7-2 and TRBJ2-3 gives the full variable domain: GAGVSQSPSNKVTEKGKDVELRCDPISGHTALYWYRQSLGQGLEFLIYFQGNSAPDKSGLPSDRFSAERTGGSVSTLTIQRTQQEDSAVYLCASSPEKRGGVTDTQYFGPGTRLTVL.

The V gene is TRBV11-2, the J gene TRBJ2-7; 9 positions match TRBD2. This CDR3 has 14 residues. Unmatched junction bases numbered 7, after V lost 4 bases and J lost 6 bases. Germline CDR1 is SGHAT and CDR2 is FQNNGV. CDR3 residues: CASSSSTSGREQYF. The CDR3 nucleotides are TGTGCCAGCAGCTCCTCGACTAGCGGCCGCGAGCAGTACTTC.

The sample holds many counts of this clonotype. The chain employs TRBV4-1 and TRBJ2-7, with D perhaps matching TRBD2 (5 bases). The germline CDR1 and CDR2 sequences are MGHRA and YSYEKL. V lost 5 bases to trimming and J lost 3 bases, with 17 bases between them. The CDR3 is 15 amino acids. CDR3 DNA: TGCGCCAGCAGCAGGACTGACGGAGTTGGCTACGAGCAGTACTTC. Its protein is CASSRTDGVGYEQYF.

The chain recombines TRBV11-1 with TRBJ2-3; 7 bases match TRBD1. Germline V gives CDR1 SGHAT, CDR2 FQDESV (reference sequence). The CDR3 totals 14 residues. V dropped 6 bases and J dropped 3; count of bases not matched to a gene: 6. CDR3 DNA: TGTGCCAGCAGGATAACAGGGGAAACAGATACGCAGTATTTT. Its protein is CASRITGETDTQYF.

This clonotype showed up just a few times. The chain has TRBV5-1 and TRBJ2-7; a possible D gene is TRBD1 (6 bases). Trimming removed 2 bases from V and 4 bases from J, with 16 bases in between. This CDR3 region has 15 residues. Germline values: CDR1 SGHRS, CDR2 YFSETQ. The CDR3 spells CASSFGGTLRYEQYF. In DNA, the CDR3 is TGCGCCAGCAGCTTTGGTGGGACACTTCGGTACGAGCAGTACTTC.

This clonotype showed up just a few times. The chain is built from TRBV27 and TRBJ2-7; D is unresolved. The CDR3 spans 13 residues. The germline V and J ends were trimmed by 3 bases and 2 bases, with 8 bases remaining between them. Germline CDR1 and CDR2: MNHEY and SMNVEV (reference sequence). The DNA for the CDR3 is TGTGCCAGCAGTTTCGCCAGCACCTACGAGCAGTACTTC. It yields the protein CASSFASTYEQYF.

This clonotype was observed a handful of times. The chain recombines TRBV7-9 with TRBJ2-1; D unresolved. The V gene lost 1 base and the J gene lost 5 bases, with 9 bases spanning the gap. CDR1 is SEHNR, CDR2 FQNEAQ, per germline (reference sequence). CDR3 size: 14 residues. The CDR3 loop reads CASSLGLNNNEQFF. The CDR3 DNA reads TGTGCCAGCAGCTTAGGCCTAAACAACAATGAGCAGTTCTTC.

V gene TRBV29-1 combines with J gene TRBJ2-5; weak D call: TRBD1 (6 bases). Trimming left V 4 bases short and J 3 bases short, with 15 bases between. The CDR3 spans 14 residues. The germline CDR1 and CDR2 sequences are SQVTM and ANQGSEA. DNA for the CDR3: TGCAGCGTTGTCGGGACAAGAAATGAAGAGACCCAGTACTTC. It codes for CSVVGTRNEETQYF.

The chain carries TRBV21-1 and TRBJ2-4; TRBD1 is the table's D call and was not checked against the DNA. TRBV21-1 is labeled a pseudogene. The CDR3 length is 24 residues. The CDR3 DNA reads TGTGCCAGCAGCAAATTCCCCGCCCCGCGAACTCCGACTAGATTACGCCTAGCCAAAAACATTCAGTACTTC. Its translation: CASSKFPAPRTPTRLRLAKNIQYF.

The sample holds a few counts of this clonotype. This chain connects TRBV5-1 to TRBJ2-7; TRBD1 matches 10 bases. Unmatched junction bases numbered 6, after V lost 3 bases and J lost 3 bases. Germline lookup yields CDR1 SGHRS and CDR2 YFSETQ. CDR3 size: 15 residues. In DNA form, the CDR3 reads TGCGCCAGCAGCTACTGGGACAGGGGCTTCTACGAGCAGTACTTC. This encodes CASSYWDRGFYEQYF.

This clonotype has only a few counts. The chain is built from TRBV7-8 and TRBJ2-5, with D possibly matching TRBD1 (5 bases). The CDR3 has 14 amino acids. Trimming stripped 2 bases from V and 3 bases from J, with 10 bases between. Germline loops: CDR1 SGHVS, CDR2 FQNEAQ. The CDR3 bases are TGTGCCAGCAGCTTAAGTACAGGCGAAGAGACCCAGTACTTC. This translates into CASSLSTGEETQYF.

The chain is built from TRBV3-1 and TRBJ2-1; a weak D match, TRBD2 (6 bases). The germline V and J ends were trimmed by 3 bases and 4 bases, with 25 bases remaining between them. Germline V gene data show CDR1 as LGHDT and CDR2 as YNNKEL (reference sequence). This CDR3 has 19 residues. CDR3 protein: CASSQKGGGRTGVYNEQFF. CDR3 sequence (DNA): TGTGCCAGCAGCCAGAAAGGTGGGGGTCGTACGGGGGTGTACAATGAGCAGTTCTTC.

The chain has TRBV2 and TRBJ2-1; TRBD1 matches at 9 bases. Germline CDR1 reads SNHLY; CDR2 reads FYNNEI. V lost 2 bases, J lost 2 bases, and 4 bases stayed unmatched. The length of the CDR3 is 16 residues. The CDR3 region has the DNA TGTGCCAGCAGTGAATACAGGGGGCGAACCTACAATGAGCAGTTCTTC. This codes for CASSEYRGRTYNEQFF.